The clone carrying this T cell receptor beta chain was counted only a few times. Its antigen is as yet unknown. This record comes from a study of T cells in Graves' hyperthyroidism and ophthalmopathy. Findings of the study overall: Blood also carried most thyroid clonotypes expanded above 0.001.

Exclusion of a patient resulted from uncontrolled infection, other autoimmune disease, pregnancy or lactation. The CDR3 length is 17 residues. Trimming took 3 bases from V and 7 from J; bases not matched to a gene: 11. What was amplified from RNA transcripts were TCR beta CDR3 regions. TCR CDR3 underwent first-round RT-PCR with the HTBI primer set. In TCRdb, the multiplex PCR reads were re-called with MiXCR into one record per CDR3 protein. The repertoire includes around 500,000 distinct CDR3 sequences, about 20% of them detected once, and approximately 49% sits in the top ten. The specimen sequenced was blood. This clonotype was sampled from a woman in her 70s with Graves' ophthalmopathy. This chain joins TRBV12-3 or TRBV12-4 and TRBJ1-5; 11 positions match TRBD1. For the CDR3, the DNA is TGTGCCAGCAGTTTTGTCTCCGGGGACAGGGGGGGACAGCCCCAGCATTTT. Translated, it gives CASSFVSGDRGGQPQHF.